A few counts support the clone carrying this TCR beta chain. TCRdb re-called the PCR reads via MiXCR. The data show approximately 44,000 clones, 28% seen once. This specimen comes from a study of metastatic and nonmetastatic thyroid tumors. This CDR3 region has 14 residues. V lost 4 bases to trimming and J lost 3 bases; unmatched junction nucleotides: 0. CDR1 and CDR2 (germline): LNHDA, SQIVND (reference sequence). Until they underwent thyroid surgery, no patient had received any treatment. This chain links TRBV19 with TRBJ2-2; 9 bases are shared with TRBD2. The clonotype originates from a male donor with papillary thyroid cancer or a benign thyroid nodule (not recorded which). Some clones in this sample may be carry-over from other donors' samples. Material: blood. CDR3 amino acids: CASSSGRDTGELFF. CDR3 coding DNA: TGTGCCAGTAGTAGCGGGAGGGACACCGGGGAGCTGTTTTTT.